Only a few counts were recorded for the clone carrying this TCR beta chain. Its antigen is not identified. The data are from a study of T-cell memory formation after mild COVID-19. At the level of the study: Most TCR clusters belonged to a single donor. General study findings and limits: A balance of CD4 and CD8 characterized clones contracting day 15 to 85, whereas later expanders leaned CD4+.

With constant-segment primers, 5'RACE yielded cDNA libraries of TCR alpha and TCR beta that carried sample barcodes and UMIs. TCRdb processed the 5' RACE reads anew with MiXCR; each CDR3 protein has one entry. The data contain almost 550,000 distinct CDR3 sequences, about a fifth of them singletons. This CDR3 contains 16 residues. Per germline, CDR1 SGHKS and CDR2 YYEKEE (reference sequence). The V end lost 3 bases, the J end lost 5 bases, and 21 bases lay between the germline ends. The clonotype originates from an adult woman who had mild COVID-19 (a few samples of this study predate the infection). Cell type and time point are not known. This chain links TRBV5-5 with TRBJ2-7, with D unclear. Sequences were obtained from PBMCs or a T cell subset sorted from them (not recorded which). The CDR3 nucleotides read TGTGCCAGCAGCTCCAAAGCGTACCCCTCGTCTAACGAGCAGTACTTC. As protein: CASSSKAYPSSNEQYF.